This T cell receptor beta chain stems from a study of cytomegalovirus exposure and HLA in healthy donors (dated by TCRdb to 2015 to 2018). The study in broad terms: An earlier analysis of several hundred of the donors reported roughly 300 Gb of sequence data and 100 million to 140 million unique TCR beta sequences from some 180 million T cells. An early release that covered 500 to 800 HLA-typed donors contained approximately 290 gigabases of sequencing data and some 87 million unique TCR sequences. Of the 350 to 450 genotyped donors, approximately 81% were placed in the genetic ancestry cluster associated with self-reported Caucasian donors. The study aimed to test whether signatures of past pathogen exposure could be identified by cataloging public T cell receptors. The study profiled the T cell repertoires of more than 500 subjects by immunosequencing and related them to cytomegalovirus serostatus. Along with the roughly 670-subject first cohort, a separate validation cohort of more than 90 different subjects was used. The study combined high-throughput TCR immunosequencing, statistical association of individual TCRs with disease status, and machine learning to predict cytomegalovirus infection status. A later analysis re-examined previously published TCR beta repertoires from just over 650 donors and added high-resolution HLA genotyping to investigate patterns of TCR occurrence. The later analysis used no new phenotypic data to find candidate immune exposures, relying instead on TCR beta sequences and their occurrence across donors. In an earlier analysis of around 540 of the donors, high-throughput TCR beta sequencing was used to judge whether each TCR beta V gene segment behaved as functional or pseudogenic. Donor age, sex, ethnicity and CMV serostatus were compiled alongside the repertoire data. Genome-wide SNP genotypes for about 65% of the roughly 670 donors were used in a later genetic analysis, which treated that subset as a discovery cohort. All discovery cohort repertoires had been generated on a single sequencing platform. HLA typing covered class I and class II loci at four-digit resolution. Typing coverage varied by locus: roughly 620-640 donors for A, B, C, DRB1 and DQB1; roughly 510 for DQA1; some 610 for DPA1; roughly 450 for DPB1. Because of strong linkage in the cohort, roughly five DR-DQ haplotypes were treated as single units for association and clustering. On average, about 240,000 unique TCR beta nucleotide sequences were sequenced per donor among some 430 genotyped donors of the cohort, with 15% to 20% of those sequences being non-productive.

Library preparation was by the immunoSEQ multiplex PCR assay. For the multiplex PCR, a mixture combining 60 forward primers for TCR Vbeta segments and 13 reverse primers for TCR Jbeta segments was used. Amplification of the CDR3 region of rearranged TCR beta genes was performed with a multiplex PCR assay on genomic DNA. On the Illumina HiSeq System, the amplified TCR beta libraries were sequenced as 87-base-pair reads. In the authors' own workflow: Across the 670 or so repertoires, a later analysis counted roughly 77 million unique TCR beta chains, roughly 11 million of which were shared by at least two donors. Raw reads were error-corrected and collapsed into unique sequences with a nearest-neighbor algorithm that merged closely related sequences to remove PCR and sequencing errors. To assign V, D and J gene segments, CDR3 sequences were aligned to IMGT reference sequences. For a sequence to be retained, a match of at least six nucleotides was required to both a V gene segment and a J gene segment. A rearrangement was called productive if the CDR3 had no stop codons and remained in frame with V and J, and every other rearrangement was called non-productive. CDR3 was defined by IMGT convention, running from the second conserved V-encoded cysteine to the conserved J-encoded phenylalanine. Sequences without an unambiguous match to a single V gene segment were excluded from the earlier analysis of approximately 600 of the donors. An earlier analysis of approximately 590 of the donors classified V segments as functional when productive rearrangements were above 56.7% and as segregating when the standard deviation between donors was above 5%. A statistical classification framework was developed to diagnose cytomegalovirus status using the catalog of TCR beta chain sequences. V and J gene assignment, in a later analysis, came from comparing TCR nucleotide sequences with IMGT/GENE-DB human TR gene sequences. In a later analysis, CDR3 sequences and most-parsimonious VDJ recombination scenarios were assigned using the TCRdist pipeline. In a later analysis, every TCR beta chain was defined by the combination of its CDR3 amino acid sequence and its V-gene family, and reads without a unique V-gene family were dropped. To address suspected cross-contamination and a sequencing artifact, a later analysis removed 592 highly shared, low-generation-probability nucleotide sequences. A later analysis calculated a clonal expansion index for each public chain from normalized within-repertoire ranks of inferred template counts. Generation probabilities in a later analysis came from a VDJ recombination model fitted to out-of-frame rearrangements, and those results were checked against IGoR. A later analysis scored TCR-TCR, TCR-HLA and TCR-CMV co-occurrence with hypergeometric tests, applying a repertoire-size bias correction to TCR pairs. False discovery rates were estimated in a later analysis by permuting HLA or CMV assignments 20 times. A later analysis grouped co-occurring TCRs with DBSCAN, adding TCRdist sequence similarity when clustering within HLA-allele-positive subsets. Repertoires with fewer than 30,000 or more than 120,000 public chains were left out of co-occurrence clustering, as were about five repertoires with anomalous nucleotide sharing. TCRdb took this table from immuneACCESS and kept in-frame rearrangements with V and J called. Such tables lack part of the clones; where checked against another copy, unresolved V genes explain under half of the gap, and the rest is unexplained. The DNA gave D and trimming, while V, J and clone size come from that table. Within this sample are about 140,000 clones, with about 83% of them counted one time only. The ten biggest clones cover 4% to 6.5% of the sample.

Concerning this clone: The antigen it binds to is not known. Base qualities were left out, and no much larger clone turns up one base away.

On the study overall, not on this receptor specifically: In a later analysis, most CMV-associated TCR beta chains were found to appear HLA-restricted, with HLA associations seemingly driven largely by CMV exposure. Specific HLA alleles were associated with 15,000 to 20,000 TCR beta sequences at a false discovery rate of 0.05 in a later analysis. Three of the identified cytomegalovirus-associated TCR beta chains were confirmed in vitro to be specific for cytomegalovirus antigens. About 17 rarely observed V segments, including chromosome 9 orphons, were excluded from the earlier analysis of approximately 600 of the donors because counts were too low. The cohort was sequenced for TCR beta chains only, and without alpha or paired-chain data the features that could be detected were limited. A cluster of highly shared sequence variants was judged likely to be a technical artifact of the sequencing pipeline. Because the 87-base-pair reads could not distinguish some IMGT-functional V segments, including TRBV6-2 and TRBV6-3, those segments were excluded. Most TCR sequences were seen in very few donors, while some public TCRs were found in many individuals. When HLA alleles, especially DR and DQ, strongly co-occurred, attributing TCR associations to individual alleles was difficult. A later genetic analysis associated a missense DCLRE1C variant with V-gene and J-gene trimming of TCR beta chains, and an independent cohort replicated the association. A further reported finding was that TCR beta sequences accurately predicted the HLA-A and HLA-B alleles for most subjects in the first cohort. CMV serostatus was the only immune exposure information available for the cohort. A total of 150 or so TCR beta chains were listed by the study as associated with cytomegalovirus. A later analysis reported that several top co-occurrence clusters appeared linked to parvovirus B19, influenza, CMV and Epstein-Barr virus. The authors suggested that the approach could potentially be extended to other disease states and immunological phenotypes. Linkage disequilibrium might explain the correlated functional status among segregating V segments, but an unknown experimental factor could not be excluded. Because HLA typing was unavailable for some donors at each locus, only the typed subset was used in association tests. In both the original and validation cohorts, the classifier was reported to diagnose cytomegalovirus status with high specificity and sensitivity. In a later analysis, HLA-associated TCR beta chains showed more clonal expansion and lower generation probabilities than non-associated chains that were equally common. Presence/absence analyses assumed roughly uniform sequencing depth across donors, an assumption that may not hold. According to a later genetic analysis, donors in an Asian-associated ancestry cluster had fewer N-insertions in productive TCRs than the approximately 670-donor mean. A later analysis found that TCR association rates varied across HLA loci, with DRB1 alleles showing the most associated TCRs and HLA-C alleles the fewest. In an earlier analysis of about 600 of the donors, most TCR beta V segments appeared in productive rearrangements about 87% or about 30% of the time, broadly matching IMGT annotations.

Ends trimmed: V by 5 bases, J by 6 bases; bases unmatched to a gene: 8. The CDR3 runs 14 residues from the cysteine to the phenylalanine. Only the CDR3 portion is preserved as DNA: 42 bases, with reading frame beginning at the first base. Sequences MDHEN (CDR1) and SYDVKM (CDR2) are obtained from the germline V gene. In total, approximately 690 healthy bone marrow donors made up the cohort. All cohort members were sampled while nominally healthy, although unrecorded immune exposures were likely present. The donor was CMV seronegative and belonged to the group of approximately 320 seronegative cohort members. A peripheral blood sample was provided by each donor, and peripheral blood mononuclear cells were used for TCR beta sequencing. Genomic DNA extraction from the blood cell samples was performed with the Qiagen DNeasy Blood Extraction Kit.

This clonotype was obtained from a woman aged 25 to 45 in good health and CMV-seronegative. The material sequenced was PBMCs. The chain is encoded by TRBV28 joined to TRBJ2-7; TRBD1 lines up with 9 middle nucleotides. The DNA sequence is as follows: TGTGCCAGCAGTCCTCGGACAGGGGTGGGCGAGCAGTACTTC. This sequence encodes CASSPRTGVGEQYF. The CDR3 plus the reference TRBV28 and TRBJ2-7 genes for the other parts give the full variable domain: DVKVTQSSRYLVKRTGEKVFLECVQDMDHENMFWYRQDPGLGLRLIYFSYDVKMKEKGDIPEGYSVSREKKERFSLILESASTNQTSMYLCASSPRTGVGEQYFGPGTRLTVT.